This TCR beta chain was captured in a study of control samples from healthy donors and cancer patients. Germline lookup yields CDR1 MNHEY and CDR2 SMNVEV (reference sequence). V was shortened by 8 bases and J by 0 bases, with 8 bases between the two germline ends. CDR3 size: 14 residues. Generated by immunoSEQ multiplex PCR, the TCRdb table keeps only in-frame clones and is missing some. The sample consists of fewer than 250,000 clones, over 80% of them appearing once. V and J are TRBV27 and TRBJ1-6, with D hard to call. The clonotype originates from a man aged 30 to 45 in good health. The sequencing input was blood. CDR3 amino acids: CASWTSSYNSPLHF. Here the CDR3 DNA reads TGTGCCAGCTGGACGAGCTCCTATAATTCACCCCTCCACTTT.